This T cell receptor beta chain appears in the sequencing data of a study of T-cell reconstitution after alpha-beta-depleted transplantation in children listed by TCRdb under 2016. Regarding the research as a whole: T-cell immune reconstitution after TCRalphabeta/CD19-depleted allogeneic hematopoietic cell transplantation in children was quantitatively tracked in the study by means of TCR repertoire profiling.

The treatment or condition label of this sample denotes: allogeneic hematopoietic cell transplantation with graft depleted of TCRalphabeta T cells and CD19 B cells. TCRalphabeta/CD19-depleted allogeneic hematopoietic cell grafts were given to the transplant recipients, all of whom were children. The full study reports these points: Over the following months the frequencies of hyperexpanded clones went down, and after one year T-cell counts and TCRbeta diversity were mostly credited to newly produced T cells. In some patients, the high TCRbeta diversity seen at day 60 was put down to recipient T cells and intrathymic progenitors that had survived conditioning. About two months after transplant, the apparently early recovery of alphabetaT-cell counts reportedly depended on just several hundred clones that had expanded rapidly and came from non-depleted graft cells.

The library relied on PCR. Sequencing instrument: Illumina HiSeq 2500. Molecular barcoding was employed in the preparation of TCR libraries, with unique molecular identifiers being used to normalize TCRbeta repertoire quantification. TCRdb's own reprocessing of the public reads used fastp at Q25 and MiXCR and kept productive beta chains. Rows are unified per CDR3 protein, each entry keeping the most common DNA and genes. The sample profile shows 550,000 to 600,000 distinct CDR3 sequences; 23% of them were found once. The ten most abundant clones make up roughly 14% of the sample. This clonotype was seen many times. Its antigen remains unidentified. No base quality values were provided; no much bigger clone lies one nucleotide off. The germline V gene (reference sequence) gives CDR1 as DFQATT and CDR2 as SNEGSKA. V ends up 2 bases short and J 8 bases short, with an unmatched junction base count of 17. The CDR3 numbers 17 residues from cysteine through phenylalanine. The CDR3 DNA has 51 bases and is translated from base 1.

The source material was PBMCs, mostly from graft donor cells, sampled 360 days after TCRalphabeta/CD19-depleted stem cell transplant. The receptor was isolated from a boy less than two years old who had a stem cell transplant for acute myeloid leukemia, so the T cells may come from the graft donor. The chain joins TRBV20-1 to TRBJ2-4, and 8 junction bases match TRBD2. The nucleotide sequence reads TGCAGTGCTAGACCCCTCCAAGACAGCGGGGGATTAGACATTCAGTACTTC. Its protein product is CSARPLQDSGGLDIQYF.